This T cell receptor beta chain comes out of a study of blood T cells in healthy people across ages (dated by TCRdb to about 2015). For context, the study as a whole: In model experiments, roughly one uniquely barcoded TCR beta cDNA molecule per two T cells was captured by template switching. The donors were divided into four age groups: young (average approximately 15 years), middle-aged (approximately 39), aged (approximately 62) and long-lived (about 80). The study measured age-related changes in TCR beta repertoire diversity using deep sequencing normalized with unique cDNA molecular identifiers. For two donors (one aged 18 to 29 and one aged 80 or older), the study analyzed two additional independent replicas of 1 million unique cDNA reads from the same blood draw. To avoid experimental bias, donors of different ages were spread randomly across the sequencing lanes. Study-wide findings and limitations: Observed TCR beta diversity per million T cells fell roughly linearly with age, and a significant reduction was already apparent by age roughly 40. Because profiling used bulk unsorted PBMCs, naive and antigen-experienced compartments could not be compared conclusively. Estimates of total diversity based on one million sequenced T cells were regarded as lower bounds and as underestimates. Compared with the aged group, the long-lived group had more naive CD4+ T cells, fewer expanded clones and increased TCR diversity, a pattern suggesting age selection. Because donor CMV infection status was unknown, age-related changes in expanded clonotypes were potentially confounded. The percentage of naive T cells measured by flow cytometry correlated strongly with observed TCR beta diversity.

Library generation was performed with 5' RACE. The sequencer listed for this sample is Illumina HiSeq 2500. A second PCR of about 6 to 11 cycles was performed with a sample-barcoded 5' primer and a J-beta primer mix. A template-switch 5' adaptor carrying 12 random nucleotides introduced a unique molecular identifier onto each TCR beta cDNA molecule. Each sample yielded at least 3 million CDR3-containing paired-end reads. First-strand cDNA was synthesized from all RNA with the Mint cDNA synthesis kit, primed by a TRBC-specific oligonucleotide. All cDNA was treated with uracil-DNA glycosylase and then went through a first 18-cycle PCR with the universal primers M1SS and BC2_uni_R. The published analysis was carried out like this. Normalization of each sample was performed by random selection of 1 million high-quality reads, each carrying a distinct molecular identifier. Instead of being binned into consensus sequences, reads that shared molecular identifiers were thrown out. MiTCR, set to a Q25 quality threshold and the strictest error-elimination algorithm, was used for CDR3 identification, clonotype clustering and error correction. Lower-bound total TCR beta diversity was estimated with a nonparametric unseen species model using Euler transformation. TCRdb trimmed public reads at Q25 via fastp, called clones via MiXCR and kept in-frame beta chains. Each CDR3 protein gets just one entry, which takes the most common genes and DNA from the rows behind it. None of the V and J calls come from the authors' own analysis; TCRdb made them. Counted in this sample were roughly 1,500,000 distinct CDR3 sequences; approximately 42% of them appeared once. Of the sample, approximately 7.9% is held by the ten largest clones.

The 39 donors, aged roughly 6 to 100 years, were systemically healthy Caucasian individuals from Russia. Ten milliliters of peripheral blood were drawn from each donor into EDTA-treated Vacutainer tubes. Ficoll-Paque density-gradient centrifugation was used to isolate PBMCs, with at least 6.5 million per sample. Total RNA was extracted from PBMCs with Trizol reagent, with at least 5 micrograms obtained per sample. Naive CD45RAhigh/CD27high T cell percentages were measured by flow cytometry on a PBMC aliquot from every donor. Turning to this clonotype: It has no known antigen specificity. Per-nucleotide qualities are absent, and no much larger clonotype sits a single base away.

Counted from cysteine to phenylalanine, this CDR3 has 16 amino acids. The entry retains the CDR3 DNA only, 48 bases that are in frame from base 1. The germline V end is reduced by 5 bases and the J end by 2 bases; junction bases left unmatched: 8. CDR1 MDHEN and CDR2 SYDVKM are derived from the germline V gene. The rearranged chain carries TRBV28 and TRBJ1-2, and TRBD1 matches 10 of the central bases. This clonotype originated in a woman aged 18 to 35 in good health. Source material: blood. The sequenced DNA: TGTGCCAGCAGTAGTTTCGAGGGACAGGGGAACTATGGCTACACCTTC. It encodes CASSSFEGQGNYGYTF.